This T cell receptor beta chain was found in a study of CD8 T cells in Susac syndrome. This clonotype has just one count. It was with random hexamers that roughly 0.5 to 1 ug RNA was reverse transcribed. A single record per CDR3 protein comes from TCRdb applying MiXCR to the immunoSEQ multiplex PCR reads. Among about 300,000 distinct CDR3 sequences listed, 92% were seen once. The sequence came from a human donor with multiple sclerosis. The source material was CD4+ T cells from PBMCs.

CDR3 residues: CASSFRLTDRGPRGYTF. The CDR3 DNA sequence: TGTGCCAGCAGTTTCCGCTTAACGGACAGGGGGCCCAGAGGCTACACCTTC. The V and J genes are TRBV27 and TRBJ1-2; 11 positions match TRBD1. Unmatched junction bases numbered 14, after V lost 3 bases and J lost 8 bases. The germline CDR1 and CDR2 sequences are MNHEY and SMNVEV (reference sequence). CDR3 length: 17 residues.